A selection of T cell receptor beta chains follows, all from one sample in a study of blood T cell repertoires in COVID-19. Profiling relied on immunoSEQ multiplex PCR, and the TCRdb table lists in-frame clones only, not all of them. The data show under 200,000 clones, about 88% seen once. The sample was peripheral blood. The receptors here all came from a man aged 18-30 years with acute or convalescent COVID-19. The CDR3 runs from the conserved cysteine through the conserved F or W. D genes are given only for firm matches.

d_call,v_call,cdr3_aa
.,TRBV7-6,CASSLGVQGSDTQYF
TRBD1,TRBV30,CARKNRDRGTEAFF
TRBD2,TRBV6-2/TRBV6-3,CASSYFGGAISGTDTQYF
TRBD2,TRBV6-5,CASSYSFTSGTMRQFF
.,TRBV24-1,CATSDLQGGTHEQFF
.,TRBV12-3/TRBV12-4,CASSSEYTGELFF
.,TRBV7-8,CASSPPGGRDTGELFF
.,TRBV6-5,CASSYSSGARVDEQFF
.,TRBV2,CASSEEQEKLFF
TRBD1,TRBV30,CAWTGGTGIYYEQYF
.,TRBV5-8,CASSLSFNSGNTIYF
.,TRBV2,CASRRQVDSNQPQHF
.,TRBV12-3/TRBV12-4,CASSRYKLDGYTF
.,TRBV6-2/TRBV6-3,CASSYRLYNEQFF
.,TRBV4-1,CASSLDGTLKETQYF
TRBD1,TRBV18,CASSPIGQGGSYNSPLHF
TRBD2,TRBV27,CASSFSSGGAGKTQYF
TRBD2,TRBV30,CAWSVERGLPTDTQYF
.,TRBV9,CASSQRAGPETQYF
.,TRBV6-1,CASSEGRGYGYTF
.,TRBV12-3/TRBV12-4,CAGKRGNSPLHF
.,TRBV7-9,CASSVQQGTEAFF
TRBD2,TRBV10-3,CAIRFSGDSTDTQYF
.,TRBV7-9,CASSLVRGGYTF
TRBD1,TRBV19,CASSVQGMNTEAFF
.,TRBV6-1,CASSEGWQNYGYTF
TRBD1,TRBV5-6,CASSFYGTVSPLHF